These T cell receptor beta chains were read from a single sample in a study of T cells in Graves' hyperthyroidism and ophthalmopathy. TCRdb re-called the multiplex PCR reads with MiXCR, one entry per CDR3 protein. The sample has approximately 570,000 distinct CDR3 sequences, just under 20% seen once. The sample was blood. The receptors were gathered from a middle-aged man with Graves' ophthalmopathy. Both conserved end residues are part of each CDR3. A D gene is named only where the DNA matches it firmly. Not every row has a clone size; where given, it reads once, few, many or a size class.

V: TRBV24-1; size: NA; D: NA; J: TRBJ2-5; CDR3: CATREGQTQYF
V: TRBV7-2; size: many; D: NA; J: TRBJ1-5; CDR3: CASTLESNQPQHF
V: TRBV29-1; size: NA; D: NA; J: TRBJ2-3; CDR3: CSVVFQGVGTQYF
V: TRBV12-3/TRBV12-4; size: few; D: NA; J: TRBJ2-4; CDR3: CASSSEGSLAKNIQYF
V: TRBV5-5; size: NA; D: NA; J: TRBJ1-4; CDR3: CASSLAAGRREKLFF
V: TRBV10-3; size: NA; D: NA; J: TRBJ2-7; CDR3: CAISEMNSYEQYF
V: TRBV12-3/TRBV12-4; size: NA; D: TRBD2; J: TRBJ2-7; CDR3: CASSTRGGALNEQYF
V: TRBV28; size: NA; D: TRBD1; J: TRBJ2-7; CDR3: CASSVTGDESYEQYF
V: TRBV25-1; size: NA; D: TRBD2; J: TRBJ2-7; CDR3: CASGGTEGLAGGSYEQYF
V: TRBV14; size: NA; D: TRBD1; J: TRBJ2-7; CDR3: CASSQVAGGHEQYF
V: TRBV5-1; size: NA; D: NA; J: TRBJ2-6; CDR3: CASSLALAGANVLTF
V: TRBV2; size: many; D: NA; J: TRBJ2-7; CDR3: CASSERQPFGEQYF
V: TRBV7-9; size: many; D: TRBD2; J: TRBJ2-2; CDR3: CASRLAGVNTGELFF
V: TRBV3-1; size: few; D: NA; J: TRBJ2-5; CDR3: CASSYGLQETQYF
V: TRBV11-3; size: NA; D: NA; J: TRBJ2-1; CDR3: CASSLGGGPTMSSFF
V: TRBV28; size: NA; D: NA; J: TRBJ1-5; CDR3: CASSLGAGRVNVNQPQHF
V: TRBV12-3/TRBV12-4; size: few; D: NA; J: TRBJ2-5; CDR3: CASSLTAVKWETQYF
V: TRBV20-1; size: few; D: NA; J: TRBJ2-1; CDR3: CSAPAEWGHYNEQFF
V: TRBV7-9; size: NA; D: NA; J: TRBJ2-1; CDR3: CASLEYLSNEQFF
V: TRBV10-2; size: NA; D: TRBD2; J: TRBJ2-1; CDR3: CASSGPRLAGGLGGGEDSILQFF
V: TRBV28; size: NA; D: TRBD1; J: TRBJ1-2; CDR3: CASAPTGEHGYTF
V: TRBV5-1; size: NA; D: TRBD2; J: TRBJ2-7; CDR3: CASSRYASGGALGEQYF
V: TRBV11-2; size: few; D: TRBD2; J: TRBJ2-1; CDR3: CASGYPPTGTSGDNEQFF
V: TRBV12-5; size: NA; D: NA; J: TRBJ1-1; CDR3: CASGVGLKGNTEAFF
V: TRBV18; size: many; D: NA; J: TRBJ2-3; CDR3: CASSPTTTDTQYF
V: TRBV19; size: NA; D: NA; J: TRBJ1-5; CDR3: CASSIEVLDSNQPRHF
V: TRBV5-1; size: many; D: TRBD2; J: TRBJ2-3; CDR3: CASSLEASGHTDTQYF
V: TRBV7-2; size: NA; D: TRBD1; J: TRBJ2-5; CDR3: CASSHNRGIEETQYF
V: TRBV6-1; size: NA; D: NA; J: TRBJ2-3; CDR3: CASSRDLNPASTDTQYF
V: TRBV13; size: many; D: NA; J: TRBJ1-1; CDR3: CASRRGGNTEAFF
V: TRBV6-1; size: few; D: TRBD1; J: TRBJ1-1; CDR3: CASQGASTEAFF
V: TRBV11-2; size: NA; D: NA; J: TRBJ2-5; CDR3: CASGYPPTGTLQETQYF
V: TRBV6-1; size: many; D: NA; J: TRBJ1-1; CDR3: CASRQGLNTEAFF
V: TRBV5-1; size: few; D: TRBD1; J: TRBJ2-1; CDR3: CASSYPGQGTQEQFF
V: TRBV6-1; size: NA; D: NA; J: TRBJ1-1; CDR3: CASSPTQGRTEAFF
V: TRBV7-9; size: NA; D: NA; J: TRBJ1-5; CDR3: CASSSTGGGLGNQPQHF
V: TRBV18; size: NA; D: TRBD1; J: TRBJ1-2; CDR3: CASSPGDSSNYGYTF
V: TRBV28; size: many; D: NA; J: TRBJ1-4; CDR3: CASSKTGNNEKLFF
V: TRBV28; size: NA; D: TRBD2; J: TRBJ2-1; CDR3: CASREGLGPYNEQFF
V: TRBV5-1; size: few; D: TRBD2; J: TRBJ2-3; CDR3: CASSTGLAGGQTLTDTQYF
V: TRBV9; size: few; D: TRBD1; J: TRBJ2-5; CDR3: CASSVGGRGQGAGETQYF
V: TRBV6-2/TRBV6-3; size: NA; D: NA; J: TRBJ2-7; CDR3: CASSRHGEQYF
V: TRBV7-8; size: NA; D: TRBD1; J: TRBJ2-1; CDR3: CASSLYRDRVIVQFF
V: TRBV18; size: few; D: NA; J: TRBJ2-2; CDR3: CASSPGDTGELFF
V: TRBV27; size: few; D: NA; J: TRBJ2-3; CDR3: CASSFLPPGTDTQYF
V: TRBV12-5; size: few; D: NA; J: TRBJ1-5; CDR3: CASGLEANQPQHF
V: TRBV19; size: once; D: NA; J: TRBJ1-5; CDR3: CASRDRGSINQPQHF
V: TRBV20-1; size: NA; D: NA; J: TRBJ1-2; CDR3: CSATGADYGYTF
V: TRBV28; size: few; D: NA; J: TRBJ2-3; CDR3: CASSSPSRRDTQYF
V: TRBV9; size: many; D: NA; J: TRBJ1-1; CDR3: CASGRVRGNTEAFF
V: TRBV7-9; size: many; D: NA; J: TRBJ2-5; CDR3: CASNVGLPQETQYF
V: TRBV27; size: many; D: NA; J: TRBJ1-1; CDR3: CASSFAGGNTEAFF
V: TRBV7-2; size: NA; D: NA; J: TRBJ1-2; CDR3: CASSLADPRGGGYTF